These 15 T cell receptor beta chains came from one sample sequenced in a study of T cell changes during pregnancy in multiple sclerosis. Method: immunoSEQ multiplex PCR; TCRdb's copy keeps in-frame clones and lacks some. This sample yields approximately 70,000 clones, of which roughly 92% are seen a single time; less than 2% belongs to the top ten. The sequenced sample was peripheral blood, obtained in the second trimester of pregnancy. These TCRs come from a female donor with multiple sclerosis, enrolled in a pregnancy study.

The rearrangement joins TRBV6-5 to TRBJ2-1; 10 nucleotides align to TRBD2. This CDR3 is built from 15 residues. The J segment lost 7 bases and the V segment lost 5 bases, leaving 8 bases of the junction unmatched. Germline V gene sequence: CDR1 MNHEY, CDR2 SVGAGI. The CDR3 nucleotides read TGTGCCAGCAGTCGAACTAGCGGGGTTCTAAATGAGCAGTTCTTC. The encoded protein is CASSRTSGVLNEQFF.

The rearrangement uses TRBV7-3 and TRBJ2-1; 12 positions match TRBD2. The V gene end was trimmed by 5 bases and the J gene end by 8 bases; junction bases not matched to a gene: 7. Germline lookup yields CDR1 SGHTA and CDR2 FQGTGA. This CDR3 has 15 amino acids. CDR3 coding DNA: TGTGCCAGCAGCCCCCGGACTAGCGGGGTCGATGAGCAGTTCTTC. This sequence encodes CASSPRTSGVDEQFF.

The chain has TRBV9 and TRBJ1-2; TRBD1 matches at 7 bases. The CDR3 totals 16 residues. Looked up from germline, CDR1 is SGDLS and CDR2 is YYNGEE. With 0 bases clipped from V and 4 bases from J, the junction kept 9 bases outside the gene matches. The DNA of the CDR3 is TGTGCCAGCAGCGTAGAAGGGACAGCACAAACCTATGGCTACACCTTC. Translation: CASSVEGTAQTYGYTF.

V is TRBV7-6 and J is TRBJ2-3; TRBD2 matches at 15 bases. Germline CDR1 is SGHVS and CDR2 is FNYEAQ. The J segment lost 0 bases and the V segment lost 5 bases, leaving 6 bases of the junction unmatched. This CDR3 has 18 residues. The CDR3 nucleotides are TGTGCCAGCAGCCAAGGACTAGCGGGAGGGGCTAGCACAGATACGCAGTATTTT. It is translated as CASSQGLAGGASTDTQYF.

The J gene is TRBJ2-7, the V gene TRBV27, with D possibly matching TRBD2 (5 bases). Trimming took off 3 bases at V and 0 bases at J, with 15 bases between the two ends. CDR3 size: 16 residues. CDR1 is MNHEY, CDR2 SMNVEV, per germline (reference sequence). The CDR3 spells CASSFQDPGISYEQYF. The CDR3 coding sequence is TGTGCCAGCAGTTTTCAAGACCCGGGGATCTCCTACGAGCAGTACTTC.

V gene TRBV9 combines with J gene TRBJ2-1; TRBD2 might be the D (6 bases). Germline values: CDR1 SGDLS, CDR2 YYNGEE. Trimming removed 0 bases at V and 4 bases at J, with 26 bases between. This CDR3 has 20 amino acids. As DNA, the CDR3 is TGTGCCAGCAGCGTAGGCCCCGGGGAGGTTAAGGGAACGTCTTACAATGAGCAGTTCTTC. It codes for CASSVGPGEVKGTSYNEQFF.

The chain recombines TRBV7-2 with TRBJ2-3; TRBD2 matches at 9 bases. The germline V gene encodes CDR1 SGHTA and CDR2 FQGNSA. The CDR3 has 16 amino acids. Losses at the gene ends were 2 bases for V and 3 bases for J; bases not matched to a gene: 6. The CDR3 DNA is TGTGCCAGCAGCTTAATACTAGCGGGCGAAACAGATACGCAGTATTTT. Protein sequence: CASSLILAGETDTQYF.

V usage is TRBV7-6 and J usage is TRBJ2-6; perhaps TRBD2 as D (7 bases). V shed 5 bases and J shed 2 bases, with 16 bases lying between them. This CDR3 is built from 17 residues. Germline V CDR1 and CDR2: SGHVS, FNYEAQ. The CDR3 bases are TGTGCCAGCAGCCCAATATGGGGGGGCGCTGGGGCCAACGTCCTGACTTTC. The encoded protein is CASSPIWGGAGANVLTF.

V is TRBV11-3 and J is TRBJ2-2, with D possibly TRBD2 on 5 matching bases. V shed 5 bases and J shed 2 bases, with 15 bases lying between them. The CDR3 is made up of 16 amino acids. Germline V CDR1 and CDR2: SGHNT, YENEEA. The CDR3 bases are TGTGCCAGCAGCGAAGAGGGAAACTTAAACACCGGGGAGCTGTTTTTT. Protein sequence: CASSEEGNLNTGELFF. Variable domain in full (rest from reference TRBV11-3 and TRBJ2-2): EAGVVQSPRYKIIEKKQPVAFWCNPISGHNTLYWYLQNLGQGPELLIRYENEEAVDDSQLPKDRFSAERLKGVDSTLKIQPAELGDSAVYLCASSEEGNLNTGELFFGEGSRLTVL.

The CDR3 bases are TGTGCCAGCGGGAGGATCGCTGAAGCTTTCTTT. Translating it yields CASGRIAEAFF. The chain carries TRBV13 and TRBJ1-1, with D hard to call. V was pared by 8 bases and J by 6 bases, with 10 bases between. The CDR3 is made up of 11 amino acids. CDR1 is PRHDT and CDR2 is FYEKMQ in the germline V gene (reference sequence).

This chain uses TRBV28 with TRBJ2-1; D possibly corresponds to TRBD1 (6 bases). CDR1 is MDHEN and CDR2 is SYDVKM in the germline V gene. This CDR3 is built from 15 residues. With 8 bases removed from V and 0 bases from J, the gap between germline ends came to 14 bases. CDR3 in amino acids: CASAAQGSSYNEQFF. CDR3 bases: TGTGCCAGCGCGGCACAGGGCAGCTCCTACAATGAGCAGTTCTTC.

This rearrangement joins TRBV27 to TRBJ1-5; D is unclear. The germline V gene encodes CDR1 MNHEY and CDR2 SMNVEV (reference sequence). This CDR3 spans 14 amino acids. This CDR3 reads CTIKGLNSNQPQHF. The CDR3 nucleotides are TGTACTATAAAAGGACTGAATAGCAATCAGCCCCAGCATTTT.

The chain carries TRBV19 and TRBJ2-3; 8 nucleotides line up with TRBD2. With 10 bases clipped from V and 2 bases from J, the junction kept 11 bases outside the gene matches. CDR3 length: 15 amino acids. Germline CDR1 is LNHDA and CDR2 is SQIVND (reference sequence). CDR3 sequence reads: CATHRGGAYTDTQYF. The CDR3 DNA reads as TGTGCCACCCATCGGGGGGGCGCCTACACAGATACGCAGTATTTT.

The rearrangement links TRBV5-1 to TRBJ2-3; 7 nucleotides match TRBD1. This CDR3 has 14 residues. Unmatched junction bases numbered 5, after V lost 4 bases and J lost 3 bases. The germline V gene encodes CDR1 SGHRS and CDR2 YFSETQ. In DNA, the CDR3 is TGCGCCAGCAGCCAGGGGGTGGGGACAGATACGCAGTATTTT. Translation gives CASSQGVGTDTQYF.

DNA for the CDR3: TGTGCCAGCAGCTTAGTGTCTAACAATGAGCAGTTCTTC. Residues: CASSLVSNNEQFF. This chain links TRBV11-2 with TRBJ2-1; D gene ambiguous. V was clipped by 1 base and J by 5 bases, with 6 bases between them. Germline V gene lookup returns CDR1 SGHAT and CDR2 FQNNGV. The CDR3 sequence is 13 residues long.